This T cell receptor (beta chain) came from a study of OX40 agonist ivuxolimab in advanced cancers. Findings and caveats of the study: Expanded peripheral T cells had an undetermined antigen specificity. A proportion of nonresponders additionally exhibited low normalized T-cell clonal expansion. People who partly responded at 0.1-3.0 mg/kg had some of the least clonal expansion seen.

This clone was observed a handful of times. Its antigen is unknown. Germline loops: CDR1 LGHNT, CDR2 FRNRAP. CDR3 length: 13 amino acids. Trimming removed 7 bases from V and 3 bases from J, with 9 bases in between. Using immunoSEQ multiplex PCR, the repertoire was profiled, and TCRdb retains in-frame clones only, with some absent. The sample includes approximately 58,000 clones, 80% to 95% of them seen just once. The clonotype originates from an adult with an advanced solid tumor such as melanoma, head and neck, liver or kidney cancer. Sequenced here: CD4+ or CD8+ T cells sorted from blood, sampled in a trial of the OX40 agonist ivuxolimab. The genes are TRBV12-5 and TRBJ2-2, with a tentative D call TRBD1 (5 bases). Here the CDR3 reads CASAGRDTGELFF. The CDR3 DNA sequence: TGTGCTAGTGCAGGGCGTGACACCGGGGAGCTGTTTTTT.